Listed below are T cell receptor beta chains from one sample, sequenced in a study of T cell clones after liver transplantation. This table comes from immunoSEQ multiplex PCR, and its TCRdb copy is limited to in-frame clones, with some not included. The sample shows 6,500 or so clones, less than 80% of them seen only once. The sample here was CD8+ T cells from blood, taken 24 months after liver transplant. The receptors were gathered from a human patient who received a liver transplant. Some T cells may be supplied by the graft donor. Both conserved end residues are part of each CDR3. The D gene is left open where the match is weak. Clone size is shown for a subset of rows, as once, few, many or a class of expanded clone.

13 . . TRBJ2-1 TRBV27 CASSSDGYNEQFF TGTGCCAGCAGCTCAGACGGGTACAATGAGCAGTTCTTC
11 . few TRBJ2-7 TRBV29-1 CSVTRGHEQYF TGCAGCGTTACCAGGGGCCACGAGCAGTACTTC
15 TRBD1 . TRBJ2-7 TRBV19 CASSVSRTGGYEQYF TGTGCCAGTAGCGTCAGCAGGACAGGGGGGTACGAGCAGTACTTC
13 . once TRBJ2-7 TRBV7-9 CASSPSLYYEQYF TGTGCCAGCAGCCCGTCTCTCTACTACGAGCAGTACTTC
11 . . TRBJ1-1 TRBV5-6 CASSLSTEAFF TGTGCCAGCAGCTTGAGCACTGAAGCTTTCTTT
15 TRBD2 . TRBJ2-7 TRBV7-8 CASSFGLAGVHEQYF TGTGCCAGCAGCTTTGGACTAGCGGGAGTACACGAGCAGTACTTC
14 . . TRBJ2-5 TRBV27 CASSPGLGRETQYF TGTGCCAGCAGTCCAGGTCTGGGTCGGGAGACCCAGTACTTC
13 . few TRBJ1-5 TRBV19 CASSIGGKQPQHF TGTGCCAGTAGTATAGGGGGGAAACAGCCCCAGCATTTT
15 . . TRBJ2-7 TRBV4-1 CASSQDPSNSYEQYF TGCGCCAGCAGCCAAGATCCTAGCAACTCCTACGAGCAGTACTTC
12 . . TRBJ2-5 TRBV7-9 CASSLDLSVRYF TGTGCCAGCAGCTTAGACTTGTCAGTTCGGTACTTC
15 TRBD2 once TRBJ2-2 TRBV6-5 CASRRSLREDGELFF TGTGCCAGCAGGCGGAGTCTCCGGGAGGACGGGGAGCTGTTTTTT
13 . . TRBJ1-5 TRBV19 CASSTLQHQPQHF TGTGCCAGTAGTACCTTACAGCATCAGCCCCAGCATTTT
16 TRBD1 . TRBJ1-2 TRBV5-1 CASSLGRGPHPYGYTF TGCGCCAGCAGCTTGGGCAGGGGGCCCCACCCCTATGGCTACACCTTC
15 . . TRBJ2-5 TRBV25-1 CASSEFLTVQETQYF TGTGCCAGCAGTGAATTCCTCACGGTCCAGGAGACCCAGTACTTC
17 TRBD1 . TRBJ2-7 TRBV13 CASSYGTGRGRVYEQYF TGTGCCAGCAGCTACGGGACAGGGAGAGGTAGGGTGTACGAGCAGTACTTC
16 TRBD1 . TRBJ2-3 TRBV27 CASSSDPGQDTDTQYF TGTGCCAGCAGTTCAGATCCGGGACAGGACACAGATACGCAGTATTTT
17 TRBD1 . TRBJ2-1 TRBV18 CASSPLVRDRPWDEQFF TGTGCCAGCTCTCCTCTCGTACGGGACAGGCCTTGGGATGAGCAGTTCTTC
14 . . TRBJ2-5 TRBV6-1 CASSEAGDKETQYF TGTGCCAGCAGTGAAGCGGGGGATAAAGAGACCCAGTACTTC
16 . . TRBJ1-4 TRBV2 CASIRTAYRVDEKLFF TGTGCCAGCATTCGGACAGCCTACCGTGTTGATGAAAAACTGTTTTTT
16 TRBD2 . TRBJ2-1 TRBV18 CASSPPRTSPYNEQFF TGTGCCAGCTCACCACCGAGGACTAGCCCCTACAATGAGCAGTTCTTC
15 TRBD1 . TRBJ1-1 TRBV15 CATSTGRQGGTEAFF TGTGCCACCAGCACCGGAAGACAGGGTGGAACTGAAGCTTTCTTT
15 TRBD1 few TRBJ1-2 TRBV16 CASSPTIHRGYGYTF TGTGCCAGCAGCCCCACAATACACAGGGGCTATGGCTACACCTTC
16 TRBD1 . TRBJ2-2 TRBV7-8 CASTLQGQGRAGELFF TGTGCCAGCACCCTCCAGGGACAGGGACGGGCCGGGGAGCTGTTTTTT
14 TRBD2 . TRBJ2-2 TRBV6-4 CASSERGGTGELFF TGTGCCAGCAGTGAACGGGGGGGCACCGGGGAGCTGTTTTTT
15 . . TRBJ1-4 TRBV29-1 CSVEADGATNEKLFF TGCAGCGTTGAAGCCGACGGGGCAACTAATGAAAAACTGTTTTTT
15 . . TRBJ1-3 TRBV30 CAWSVGSISGNTIYF TGTGCCTGGAGTGTCGGCAGTATCTCTGGAAACACCATATATTTT
13 TRBD1 . TRBJ2-7 TRBV5-5 CASNQGQSYEQYF TGTGCCAGCAACCAGGGACAGAGCTACGAGCAGTACTTC
11 . medium-sized TRBJ2-7 TRBV6-1 CASYQGREQYF TGTGCCAGCTATCAGGGGCGCGAGCAGTACTTC
14 TRBD1 . TRBJ1-2 TRBV10-3 CAILDRDSSYGYTF TGTGCCATTCTCGACCGGGACAGTTCTTATGGCTACACCTTC
14 TRBD2 once TRBJ2-3 TRBV6-4 CASSEAGGTDTQYF TGTGCCAGCAGTGAAGCGGGGGGCACAGATACGCAGTATTTT
15 . . TRBJ2-5 TRBV28 CASSWNSQYQETQYF TGTGCCAGCAGTTGGAACAGCCAGTACCAAGAGACCCAGTACTTC
17 TRBD1 . TRBJ1-4 TRBV7-9 CASRAVPGTATNEKLFF TGTGCCAGCAGGGCCGTCCCAGGGACAGCAACTAATGAAAAACTGTTTTTT
16 . . TRBJ2-3 TRBV9 CASSAPLAGRADTQYF TGTGCCAGCAGCGCCCCCCTGGCGGGAAGGGCAGATACGCAGTATTTT
15 TRBD2 . TRBJ2-1 TRBV19 CASSIQAGQYNEQFF TGTGCCAGTAGTATCCAAGCGGGGCAATACAATGAGCAGTTCTTC
13 . . TRBJ2-7 TRBV14 CASRDLDSYEQYF TGTGCCAGCAGAGATCTGGACTCATACGAGCAGTACTTC
14 . . TRBJ1-1 TRBV6-5 CASSPSPGNTEAFF TGTGCCAGCAGTCCAAGCCCGGGGAACACTGAAGCTTTCTTT